The 6 T cell receptor beta chains below were found in one sample sequenced in a study of shared clonotypes between healthy human individuals. The table came from immunoSEQ multiplex PCR; TCRdb's copy has only in-frame clones and leaves some out. The table includes 2 million to 2.5 million clones, 90% to 95% detected once. Sequenced input: naive CD4+ T cells sorted from blood. The subset here: CD45RA+ positively selected. The source of these receptors is a man younger than 35 in good health.

On this clone: Other DNA sequences from this sample encode an identical CDR3 as well. The gene calls are TRBV6-1 and TRBJ2-5; D gene unclear. V lost 4 bases and J 4 bases, leaving 4 bases between the germline ends. The CDR3 has 11 residues. From germline, CDR1 is MNHNS and CDR2 SASEGT. In DNA, the CDR3 is TGTGCCAGCAGTGTTGGAGAGACCCAGTACTTC. This translates into CASSVGETQYF.

Notes on this clone: Other DNA sequences in the same sample also yield this CDR3. The V call is TRBV7-9, the J call TRBJ1-4, with D maybe TRBD1 (5 bases). V was trimmed by 5 bases and J by 2 bases, leaving 9 bases between them. This CDR3 has 14 amino acids. Germline CDR1 is SEHNR and CDR2 is FQNEAQ (reference sequence). CDR3 sequence reads: CASSPGGTNEKLFF. The CDR3 DNA is TGTGCCAGCAGCCCCGGGGGGACTAATGAAAAACTGTTTTTT.

The chain joins TRBV20-1 to TRBJ1-1; 7 nucleotides align to TRBD1. Germline values: CDR1 DFQATT, CDR2 SNEGSKA (reference sequence). V lost 6 bases and J lost 7; bases outside the gene matches: 5. There are 11 residues in the CDR3. Here the CDR3 reads CSADGTVEAFF. CDR3 DNA sequence: TGCAGTGCCGACGGGACAGTTGAAGCTTTCTTT.

V usage is TRBV4-1 and J usage is TRBJ1-1; unclear D gene. CDR1 MGHRA and CDR2 YSYEKL come from the germline V gene. V was shortened by 1 base and J by 1 base, with 10 bases between the two germline ends. CDR3 length: 15 residues. The CDR3 here is CASSQGQSQNTEAFF. The CDR3, as DNA: TGCGCCAGCAGCCAAGGCCAGAGCCAGAACACTGAAGCTTTCTTT.

The rearrangement uses TRBV7-2 and TRBJ2-1; D is perhaps TRBD1 (6 bases). The V gene's germline CDR1 is SGHTA and CDR2 FQGNSA. CDR3 length equals 14 residues. V lost 1 base and J lost 14, with 18 bases in between. In DNA form, the CDR3 reads TGTGCCAGCAGCTTAGGACAGGCAATAGTATCGGAGTTCTTC. Protein: CASSLGQAIVSEFF.

This clone was recorded only once. This chain joins TRBV30 and TRBJ1-6; D not certain. Germline CDR1 and CDR2: GTSNPN and SVGIG (reference sequence). Trimming took 2 bases from V and 10 from J, leaving 18 bases between them. This CDR3 has 15 residues. DNA of the CDR3: TGTGCCTGGAGTAAAGGTCGGTTGACGGGGTCACCCCTCCACTTT. This encodes CAWSKGRLTGSPLHF.